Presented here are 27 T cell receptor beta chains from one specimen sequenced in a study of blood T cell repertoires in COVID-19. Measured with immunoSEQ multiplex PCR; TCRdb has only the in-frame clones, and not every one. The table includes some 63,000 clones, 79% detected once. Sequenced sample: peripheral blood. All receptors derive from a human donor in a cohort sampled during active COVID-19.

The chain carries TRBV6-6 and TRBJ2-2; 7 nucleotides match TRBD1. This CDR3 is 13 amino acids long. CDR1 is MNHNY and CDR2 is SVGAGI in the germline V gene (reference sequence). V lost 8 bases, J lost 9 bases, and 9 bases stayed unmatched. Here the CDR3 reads CASLKDRARELFF. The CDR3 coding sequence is TGTGCCAGCCTAAAAGACAGGGCCAGGGAGCTGTTTTTT.

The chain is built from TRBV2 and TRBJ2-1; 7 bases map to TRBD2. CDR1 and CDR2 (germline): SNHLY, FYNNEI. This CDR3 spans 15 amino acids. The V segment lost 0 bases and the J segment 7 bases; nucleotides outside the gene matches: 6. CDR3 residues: CASSEAGGPGNEQFF. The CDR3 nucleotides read TGTGCCAGCAGTGAAGCGGGAGGGCCGGGGAATGAGCAGTTCTTC.

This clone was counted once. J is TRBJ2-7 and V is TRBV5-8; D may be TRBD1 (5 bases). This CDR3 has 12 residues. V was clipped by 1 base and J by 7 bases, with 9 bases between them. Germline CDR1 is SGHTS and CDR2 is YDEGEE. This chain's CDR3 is CASSLQGLEQYF. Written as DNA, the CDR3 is TGTGCCAGCAGCTTGCAGGGATTGGAGCAGTACTTC.

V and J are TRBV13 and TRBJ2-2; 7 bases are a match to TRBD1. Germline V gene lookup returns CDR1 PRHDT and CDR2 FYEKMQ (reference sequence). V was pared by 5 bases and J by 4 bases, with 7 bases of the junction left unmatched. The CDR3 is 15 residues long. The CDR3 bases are TGTGCCAGCAGCGCCCCGGGACAGCCCACCGGGGAGCTGTTTTTT. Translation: CASSAPGQPTGELFF.

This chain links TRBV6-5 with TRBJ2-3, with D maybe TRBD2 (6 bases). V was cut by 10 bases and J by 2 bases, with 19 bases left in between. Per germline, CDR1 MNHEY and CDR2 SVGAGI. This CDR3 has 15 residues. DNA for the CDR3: TGTGCCACCGGGGCTCTCGGGAGCCTCACAGATACGCAGTATTTT. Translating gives CATGALGSLTDTQYF.

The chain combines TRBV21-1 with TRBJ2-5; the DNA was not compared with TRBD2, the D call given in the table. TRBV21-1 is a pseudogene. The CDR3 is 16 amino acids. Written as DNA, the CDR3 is TGTGCCAGCAGCAAAGGTCGGGAACAGAACCAAGAGACCCAGTACTTC. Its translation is CASSKGREQNQETQYF.

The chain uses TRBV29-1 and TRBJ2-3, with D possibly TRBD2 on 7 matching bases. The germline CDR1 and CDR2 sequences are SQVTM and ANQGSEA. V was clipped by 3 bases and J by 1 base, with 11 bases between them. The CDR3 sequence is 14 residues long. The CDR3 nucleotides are TGCAGCGTTGATCGGGGGGCGGGCACAGATACGCAGTATTTT. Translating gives CSVDRGAGTDTQYF.

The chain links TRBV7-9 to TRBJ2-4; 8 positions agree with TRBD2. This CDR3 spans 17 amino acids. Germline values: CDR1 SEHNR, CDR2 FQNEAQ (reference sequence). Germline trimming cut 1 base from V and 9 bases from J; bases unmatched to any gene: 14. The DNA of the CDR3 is TGTGCCAGCAGCTTAGAGGGGACCGGGACTAGGTTTGGCATTCAGTACTTC. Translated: CASSLEGTGTRFGIQYF.

The CDR3 bases are TGTGCCAGCAGCTTAGGTCGGTCCTCCGAGACCCAGTACTTC. This codes for CASSLGRSSETQYF. This chain links TRBV11-3 with TRBJ2-5; no definite D call. CDR3 size: 14 residues. Trimming took off 1 base at V and 5 bases at J, with 11 bases between the two ends. Germline V CDR1 and CDR2: SGHNT, YENEEA.

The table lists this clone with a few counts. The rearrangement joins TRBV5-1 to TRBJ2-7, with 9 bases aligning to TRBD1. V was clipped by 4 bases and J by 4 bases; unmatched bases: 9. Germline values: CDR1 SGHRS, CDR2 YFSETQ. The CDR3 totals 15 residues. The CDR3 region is CASSLWTGEGYEQYF. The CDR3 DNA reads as TGCGCCAGCAGCCTCTGGACAGGGGAGGGGTACGAGCAGTACTTC.

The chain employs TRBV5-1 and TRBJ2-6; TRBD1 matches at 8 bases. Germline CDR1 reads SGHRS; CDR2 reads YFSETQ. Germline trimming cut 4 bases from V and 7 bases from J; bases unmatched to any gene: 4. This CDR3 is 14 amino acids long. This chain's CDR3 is CASSPGTGANVLTF. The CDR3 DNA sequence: TGCGCCAGCAGCCCGGGGACAGGAGCCAACGTCCTGACTTTC.

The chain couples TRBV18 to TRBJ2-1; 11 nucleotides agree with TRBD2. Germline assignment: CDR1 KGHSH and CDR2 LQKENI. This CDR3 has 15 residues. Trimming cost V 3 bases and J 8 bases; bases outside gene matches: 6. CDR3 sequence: CASSPRTSGSYEQFF. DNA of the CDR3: TGTGCCAGCTCACCGAGAACTAGCGGGAGCTATGAGCAGTTCTTC. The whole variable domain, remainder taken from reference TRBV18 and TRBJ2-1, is NAGVMQNPRHLVRRRGQEARLRCSPMKGHSHVYWYRQLPEEGLKFMVYLQKENIIDESGMPKERFSAEFPKEGPSILRIQQVVRGDSAAYFCASSPRTSGSYEQFFGPGTRLTVL.

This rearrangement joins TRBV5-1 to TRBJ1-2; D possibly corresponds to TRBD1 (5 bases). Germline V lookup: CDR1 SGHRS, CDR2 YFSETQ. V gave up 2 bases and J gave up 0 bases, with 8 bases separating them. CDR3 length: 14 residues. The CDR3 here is CASSFGGANYGYTF. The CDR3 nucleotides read TGCGCCAGCAGCTTCGGAGGGGCTAACTATGGCTACACCTTC.

The CDR3 DNA reads as TGTGCCAGCAGCTTCCCGGGACAGGGGGCCGAGCAGTACTTC. This codes for CASSFPGQGAEQYF. V gene TRBV7-9 combines with J gene TRBJ2-7, with 12 bases aligning to TRBD1. V shed 3 bases and J 6 bases; nucleotides not matched to a gene: 3. CDR3 size: 14 residues. The germline V gene has CDR1 SEHNR and CDR2 FQNEAQ (reference sequence).

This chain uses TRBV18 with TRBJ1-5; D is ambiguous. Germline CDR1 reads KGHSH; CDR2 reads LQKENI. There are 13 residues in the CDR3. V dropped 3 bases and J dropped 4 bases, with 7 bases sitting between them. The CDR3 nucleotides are TGTGCCAGCTCACCGCCGGGGAATCAGCCCCAGCATTTT. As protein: CASSPPGNQPQHF.

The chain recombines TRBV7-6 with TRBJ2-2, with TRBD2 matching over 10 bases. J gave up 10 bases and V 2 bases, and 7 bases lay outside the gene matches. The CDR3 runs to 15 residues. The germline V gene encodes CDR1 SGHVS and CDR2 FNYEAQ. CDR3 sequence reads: CASSLRLAGDAELFF. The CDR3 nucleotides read TGTGCCAGCAGCTTAAGGCTAGCGGGAGATGCGGAGCTGTTTTTT.

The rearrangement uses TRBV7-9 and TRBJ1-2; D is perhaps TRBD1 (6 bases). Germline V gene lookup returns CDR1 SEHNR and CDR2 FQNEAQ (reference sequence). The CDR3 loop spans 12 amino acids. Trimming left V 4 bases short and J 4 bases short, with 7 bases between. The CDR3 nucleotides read TGTGCCAGCAGCTCGGACAGCTATGGCTACACCTTC. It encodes CASSSDSYGYTF.

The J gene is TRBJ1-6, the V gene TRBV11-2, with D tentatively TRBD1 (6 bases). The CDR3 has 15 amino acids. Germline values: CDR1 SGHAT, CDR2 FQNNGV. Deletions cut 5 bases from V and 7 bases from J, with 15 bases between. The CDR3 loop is CASSPERTENSPLHF. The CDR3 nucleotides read TGTGCCAGCAGCCCCGAAAGGACAGAAAATTCACCCCTCCACTTT.

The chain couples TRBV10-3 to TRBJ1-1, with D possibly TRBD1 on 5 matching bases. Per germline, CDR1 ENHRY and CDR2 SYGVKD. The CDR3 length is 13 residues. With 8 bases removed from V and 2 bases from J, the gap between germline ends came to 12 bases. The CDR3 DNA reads TGTGCCATCCGGGGGAGGGGAAACACTGAAGCTTTCTTT. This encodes CAIRGRGNTEAFF.

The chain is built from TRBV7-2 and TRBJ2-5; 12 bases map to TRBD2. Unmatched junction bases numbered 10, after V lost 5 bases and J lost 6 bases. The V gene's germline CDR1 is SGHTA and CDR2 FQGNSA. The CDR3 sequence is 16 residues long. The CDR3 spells CASSPRGLAGVQTQYF. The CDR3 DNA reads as TGTGCCAGCAGCCCCCGGGGACTAGCGGGTGTTCAGACCCAGTACTTC.

CDR3 bases: TGTGCCAGCAGCTTAGCTGGCGGGAGAGTCCACGAGCAGTACTTC. It yields the protein CASSLAGGRVHEQYF. The rearrangement links TRBV7-8 to TRBJ2-7, with TRBD2 identical over 7 bases. V lost 0 bases and J lost 5; bases outside the gene matches: 7. The CDR3 loop spans 15 amino acids. Germline loops: CDR1 SGHVS, CDR2 FQNEAQ.

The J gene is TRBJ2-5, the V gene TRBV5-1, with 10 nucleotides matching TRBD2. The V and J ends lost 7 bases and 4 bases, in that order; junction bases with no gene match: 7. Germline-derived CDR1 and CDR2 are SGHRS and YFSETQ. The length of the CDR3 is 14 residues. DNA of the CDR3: TGCGCCAGCGGGGGACTAGCGAGCGCAGAGACCCAGTACTTC. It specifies CASGGLASAETQYF.

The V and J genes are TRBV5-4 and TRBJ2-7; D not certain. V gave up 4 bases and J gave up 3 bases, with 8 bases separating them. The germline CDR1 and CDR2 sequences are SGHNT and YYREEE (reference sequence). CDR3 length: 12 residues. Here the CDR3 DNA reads TGTGCCAGCAGCCACGACAACTACGAGCAGTACTTC. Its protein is CASSHDNYEQYF.

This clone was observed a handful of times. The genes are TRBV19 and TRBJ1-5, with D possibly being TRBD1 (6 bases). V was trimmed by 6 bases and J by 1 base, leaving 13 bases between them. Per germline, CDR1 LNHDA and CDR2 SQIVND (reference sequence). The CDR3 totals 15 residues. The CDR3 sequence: CASRTDSTSNQPQHF. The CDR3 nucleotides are TGTGCCAGTAGGACGGACAGCACCAGCAATCAGCCCCAGCATTTT.

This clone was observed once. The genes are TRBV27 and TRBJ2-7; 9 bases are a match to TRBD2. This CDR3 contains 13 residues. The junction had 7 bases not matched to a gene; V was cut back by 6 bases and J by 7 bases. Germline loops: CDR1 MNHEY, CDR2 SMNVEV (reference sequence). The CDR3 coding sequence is TGTGCCAGCAGGACTAGCGGTTCGGGGGAGCAGTACTTC. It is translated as CASRTSGSGEQYF.

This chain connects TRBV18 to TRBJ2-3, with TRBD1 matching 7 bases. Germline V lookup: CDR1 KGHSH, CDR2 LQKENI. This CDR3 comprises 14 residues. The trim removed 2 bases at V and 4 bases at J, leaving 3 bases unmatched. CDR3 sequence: CASSPRQGADTQYF. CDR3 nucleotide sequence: TGTGCCAGCTCACCAAGGCAGGGGGCAGATACGCAGTATTTT. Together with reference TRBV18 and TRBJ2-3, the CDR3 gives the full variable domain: NAGVMQNPRHLVRRRGQEARLRCSPMKGHSHVYWYRQLPEEGLKFMVYLQKENIIDESGMPKERFSAEFPKEGPSILRIQQVVRGDSAAYFCASSPRQGADTQYFGPGTRLTVL.

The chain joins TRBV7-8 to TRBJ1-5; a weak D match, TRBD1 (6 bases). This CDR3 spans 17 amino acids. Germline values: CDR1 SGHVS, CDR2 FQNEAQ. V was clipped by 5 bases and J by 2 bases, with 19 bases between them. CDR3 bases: TGTGCCAGCAGCGAGGGAATAGTCAGGGGCGGCAATCAGCCCCAGCATTTT. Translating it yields CASSEGIVRGGNQPQHF.